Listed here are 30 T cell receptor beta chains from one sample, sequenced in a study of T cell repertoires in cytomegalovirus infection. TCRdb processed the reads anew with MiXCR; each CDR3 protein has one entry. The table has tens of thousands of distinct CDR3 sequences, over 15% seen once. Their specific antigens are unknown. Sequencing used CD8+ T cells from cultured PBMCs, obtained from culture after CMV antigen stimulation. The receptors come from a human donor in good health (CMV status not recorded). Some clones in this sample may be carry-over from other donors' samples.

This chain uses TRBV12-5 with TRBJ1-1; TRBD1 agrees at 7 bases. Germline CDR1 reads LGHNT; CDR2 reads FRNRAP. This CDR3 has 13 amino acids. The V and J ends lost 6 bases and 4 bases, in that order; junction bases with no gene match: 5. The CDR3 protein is CASGHRGGTEAFF. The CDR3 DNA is TGTGCTAGTGGCCACAGGGGCGGCACTGAAGCTTTCTTT. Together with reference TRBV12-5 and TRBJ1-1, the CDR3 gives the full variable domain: DARVTQTPRHKVTEMGQEVTMRCQPILGHNTVFWYRQTMMQGLELLAYFRNRAPLDDSGMPKDRFSAEMPDATLATLKIQPSEPRDSAVYFCASGHRGGTEAFFGQGTRLTVV.

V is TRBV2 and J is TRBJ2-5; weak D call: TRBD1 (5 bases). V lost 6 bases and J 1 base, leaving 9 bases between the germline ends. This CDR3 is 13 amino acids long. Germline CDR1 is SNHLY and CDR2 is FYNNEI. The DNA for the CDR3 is TGTGCCAGCAGGGACAACACCCAAGAGACCCAGTACTTC. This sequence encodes CASRDNTQETQYF.

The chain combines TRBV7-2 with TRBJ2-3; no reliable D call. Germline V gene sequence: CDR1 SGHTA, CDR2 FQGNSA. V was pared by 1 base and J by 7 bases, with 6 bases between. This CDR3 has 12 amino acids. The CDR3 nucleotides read TGTGCCAGCAGCTTAGGAGGAAATACGCAGTATTTT. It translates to CASSLGGNTQYF.

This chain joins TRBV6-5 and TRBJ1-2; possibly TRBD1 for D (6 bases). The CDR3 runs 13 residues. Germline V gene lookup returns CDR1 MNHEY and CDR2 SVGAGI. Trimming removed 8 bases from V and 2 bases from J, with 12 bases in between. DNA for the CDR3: TGTGCCAGCCGACGAGGGGGGAACTATGGCTACACCTTC. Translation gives CASRRGGNYGYTF.

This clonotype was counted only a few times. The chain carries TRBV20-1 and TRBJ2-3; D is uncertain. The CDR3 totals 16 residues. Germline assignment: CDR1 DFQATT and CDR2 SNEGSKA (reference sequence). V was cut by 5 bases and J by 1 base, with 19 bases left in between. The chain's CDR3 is CSAARSSSSRTDTQYF. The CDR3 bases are TGCAGTGCTGCCCGCTCGAGTAGCAGCCGCACAGATACGCAGTATTTT.

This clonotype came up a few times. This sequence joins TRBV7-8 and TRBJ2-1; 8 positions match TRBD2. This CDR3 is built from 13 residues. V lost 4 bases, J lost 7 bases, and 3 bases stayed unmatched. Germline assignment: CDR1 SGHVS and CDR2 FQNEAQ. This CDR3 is CASSYGRGNEQFF. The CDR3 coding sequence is TGTGCCAGCAGCTACGGGAGGGGGAATGAGCAGTTCTTC.

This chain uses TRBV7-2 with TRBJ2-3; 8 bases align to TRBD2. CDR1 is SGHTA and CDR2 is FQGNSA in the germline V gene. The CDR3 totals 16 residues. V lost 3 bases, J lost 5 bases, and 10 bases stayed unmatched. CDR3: CASSLRWRGVQDTQYF. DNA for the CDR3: TGTGCCAGCAGCTTGAGATGGCGGGGGGTTCAAGATACGCAGTATTTT.

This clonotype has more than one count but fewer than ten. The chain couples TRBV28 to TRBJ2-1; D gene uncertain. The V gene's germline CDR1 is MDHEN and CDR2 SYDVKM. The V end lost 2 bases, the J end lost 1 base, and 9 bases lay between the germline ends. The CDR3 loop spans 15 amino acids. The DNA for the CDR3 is TGTGCCAGCAGTTTAAGAGACGGGTCCTACAATGAGCAGTTCTTC. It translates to CASSLRDGSYNEQFF.

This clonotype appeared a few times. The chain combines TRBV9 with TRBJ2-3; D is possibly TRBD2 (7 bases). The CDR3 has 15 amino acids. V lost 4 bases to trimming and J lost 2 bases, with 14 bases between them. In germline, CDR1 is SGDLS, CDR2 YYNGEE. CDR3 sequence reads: CASSNGGAFTDTQYF. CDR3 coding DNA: TGTGCCAGCAGCAATGGGGGGGCCTTCACAGATACGCAGTATTTT. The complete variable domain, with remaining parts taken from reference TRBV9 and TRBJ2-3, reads DSGVTQTPKHLITATGQRVTLRCSPRSGDLSVYWYQQSLDQGLQFLIQYYNGEERAKGNILERFSAQQFPDLHSELNLSSLELGDSALYFCASSNGGAFTDTQYFGPGTRLTVL.

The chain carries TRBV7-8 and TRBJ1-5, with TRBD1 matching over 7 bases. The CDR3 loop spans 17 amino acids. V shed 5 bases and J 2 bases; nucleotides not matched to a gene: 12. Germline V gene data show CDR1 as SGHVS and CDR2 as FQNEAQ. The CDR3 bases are TGTGCCAGCAGCCCACCCTACAGGGGATCGGGCAATCAGCCCCAGCATTTT. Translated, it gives CASSPPYRGSGNQPQHF.

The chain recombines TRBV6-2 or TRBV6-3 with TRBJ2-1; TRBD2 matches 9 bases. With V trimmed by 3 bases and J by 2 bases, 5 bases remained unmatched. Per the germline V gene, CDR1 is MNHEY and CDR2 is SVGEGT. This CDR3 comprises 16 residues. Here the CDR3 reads CASSYTVAGAYNEQFF. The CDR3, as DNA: TGTGCCAGCAGTTATACCGTAGCGGGGGCCTACAATGAGCAGTTCTTC.

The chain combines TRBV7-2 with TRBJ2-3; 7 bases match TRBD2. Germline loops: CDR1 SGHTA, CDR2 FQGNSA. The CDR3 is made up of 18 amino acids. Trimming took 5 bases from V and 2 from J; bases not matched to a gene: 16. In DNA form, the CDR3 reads TGTGCCAGCAGCCTACAGGTCTCGGTTTGGGACTACACAGATACGCAGTATTTT. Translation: CASSLQVSVWDYTDTQYF.

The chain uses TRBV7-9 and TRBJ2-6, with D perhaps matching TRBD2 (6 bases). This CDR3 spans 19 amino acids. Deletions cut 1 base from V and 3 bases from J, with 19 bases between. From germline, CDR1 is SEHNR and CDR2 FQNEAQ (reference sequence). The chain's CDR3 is CASSLGGGPLFSGANVLTF. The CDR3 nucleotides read TGTGCCAGCAGCTTAGGAGGAGGGCCGCTTTTTAGTGGGGCCAACGTCCTGACTTTC.

CDR3 in amino acids: CASMMGTPSEAFF. The CDR3 DNA sequence: TGTGCCAGCATGATGGGCACACCATCTGAAGCTTTCTTT. The rearrangement uses TRBV25-1 and TRBJ1-1; unclear D gene. Deletions cut 7 bases from V and 6 bases from J, with 15 bases between. Per the germline V gene, CDR1 is MGHDK and CDR2 is SYGVNS. The length of the CDR3 is 13 residues.

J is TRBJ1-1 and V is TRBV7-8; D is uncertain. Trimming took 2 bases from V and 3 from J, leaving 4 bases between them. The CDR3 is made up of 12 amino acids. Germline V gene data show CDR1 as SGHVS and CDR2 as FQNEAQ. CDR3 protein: CASSLSDTEAFF. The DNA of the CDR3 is TGTGCCAGCAGCTTATCCGACACTGAAGCTTTCTTT.

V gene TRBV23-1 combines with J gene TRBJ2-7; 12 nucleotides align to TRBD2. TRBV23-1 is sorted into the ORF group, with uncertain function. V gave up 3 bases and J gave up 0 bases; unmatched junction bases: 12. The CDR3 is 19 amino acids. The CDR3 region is CASSHPPTSGRLPSYEQYF. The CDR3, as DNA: TGCGCCAGCAGTCACCCCCCGACTAGCGGGAGACTCCCCTCCTACGAGCAGTACTTC.

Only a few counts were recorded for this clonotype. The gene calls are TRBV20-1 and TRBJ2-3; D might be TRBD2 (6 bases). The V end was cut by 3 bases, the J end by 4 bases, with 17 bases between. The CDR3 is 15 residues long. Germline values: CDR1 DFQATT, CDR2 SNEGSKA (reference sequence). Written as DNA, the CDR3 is TGCAGTGCTAGGGGAAGACGTACTAGCTCAGATACGCAGTATTTT. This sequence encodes CSARGRRTSSDTQYF.

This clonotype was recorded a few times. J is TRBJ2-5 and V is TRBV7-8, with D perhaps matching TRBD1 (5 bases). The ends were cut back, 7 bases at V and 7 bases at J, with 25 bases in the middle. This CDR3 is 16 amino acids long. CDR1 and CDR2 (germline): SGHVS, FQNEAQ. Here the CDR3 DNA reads TGTGCCAGCAACCCCGATCGATGGGGCCAAATCGGGACCCAGTACTTC. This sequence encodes CASNPDRWGQIGTQYF.

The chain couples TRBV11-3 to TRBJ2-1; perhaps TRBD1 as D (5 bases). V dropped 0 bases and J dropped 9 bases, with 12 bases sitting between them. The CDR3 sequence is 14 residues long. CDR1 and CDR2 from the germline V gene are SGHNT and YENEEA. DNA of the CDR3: TGTGCCAGCAGCTTAGAGGCAGGGAAGGGTGAGCAGTTCTTC. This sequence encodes CASSLEAGKGEQFF.

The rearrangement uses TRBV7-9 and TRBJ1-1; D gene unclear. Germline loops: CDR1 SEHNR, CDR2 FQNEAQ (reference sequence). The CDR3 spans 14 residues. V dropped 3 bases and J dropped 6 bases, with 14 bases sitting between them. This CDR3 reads CASSFLGPSSEAFF. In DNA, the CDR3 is TGTGCCAGCAGCTTCCTGGGTCCGTCTTCTGAAGCTTTCTTT.

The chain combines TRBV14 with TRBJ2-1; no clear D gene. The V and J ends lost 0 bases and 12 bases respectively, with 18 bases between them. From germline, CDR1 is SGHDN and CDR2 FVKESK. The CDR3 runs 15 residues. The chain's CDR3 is CASSQERWITKGQFF. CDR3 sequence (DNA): TGTGCCAGCAGCCAAGAGAGGTGGATAACCAAAGGGCAGTTCTTC.

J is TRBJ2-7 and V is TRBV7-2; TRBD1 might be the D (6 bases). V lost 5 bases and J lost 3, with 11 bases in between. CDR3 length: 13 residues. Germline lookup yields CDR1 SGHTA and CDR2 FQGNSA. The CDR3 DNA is TGTGCCAGCAGCACCTCAGGGGACTACGAGCAGTACTTC. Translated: CASSTSGDYEQYF.

DNA of the CDR3: TGTGCCAGCAGCTTTGGACAGCGCTCCTACGAGCAGTACTTC. This sequence encodes CASSFGQRSYEQYF. V gene TRBV5-6 combines with J gene TRBJ2-7; D possibly corresponds to TRBD1 (6 bases). Trimming took off 2 bases at V and 0 bases at J, with 9 bases between the two ends. This CDR3 is 14 amino acids long. Germline assignment: CDR1 SGHDT and CDR2 YYEEEE.

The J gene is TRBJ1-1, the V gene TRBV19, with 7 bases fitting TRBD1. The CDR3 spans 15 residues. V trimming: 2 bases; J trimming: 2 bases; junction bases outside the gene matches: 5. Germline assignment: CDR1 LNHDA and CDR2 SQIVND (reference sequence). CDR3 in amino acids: CASSIRDRPNTEAFF. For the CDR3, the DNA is TGTGCCAGTAGTATAAGGGACAGACCAAACACTGAAGCTTTCTTT.

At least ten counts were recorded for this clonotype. CDR3: CASSPRGTSGTGEQYF. CDR3 nucleotides: TGTGCCAGCAGCCCACGGGGGACTAGCGGGACGGGCGAGCAGTACTTC. The V call is TRBV7-6, the J call TRBJ2-7; 13 bases are a match to TRBD2. The CDR3 is 16 amino acids. CDR1 is SGHVS and CDR2 is FNYEAQ in the germline V gene. The ends lost 5 bases at V and 6 bases at J; junction bases unmatched: 10.

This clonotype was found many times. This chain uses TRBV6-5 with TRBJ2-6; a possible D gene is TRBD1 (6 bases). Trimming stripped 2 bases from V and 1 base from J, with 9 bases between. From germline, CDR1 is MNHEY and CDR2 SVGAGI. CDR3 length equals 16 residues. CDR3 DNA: TGTGCCAGCAGTTACCCCACAGGGTCTGGGGCCAACGTCCTGACTTTC. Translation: CASSYPTGSGANVLTF.

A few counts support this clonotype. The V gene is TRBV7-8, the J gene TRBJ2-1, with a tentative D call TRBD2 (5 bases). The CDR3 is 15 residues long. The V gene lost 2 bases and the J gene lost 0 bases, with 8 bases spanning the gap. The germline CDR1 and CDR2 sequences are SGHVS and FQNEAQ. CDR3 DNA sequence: TGTGCCAGCAGCTTACCCGAGGGCTCCTACAATGAGCAGTTCTTC. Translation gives CASSLPEGSYNEQFF.

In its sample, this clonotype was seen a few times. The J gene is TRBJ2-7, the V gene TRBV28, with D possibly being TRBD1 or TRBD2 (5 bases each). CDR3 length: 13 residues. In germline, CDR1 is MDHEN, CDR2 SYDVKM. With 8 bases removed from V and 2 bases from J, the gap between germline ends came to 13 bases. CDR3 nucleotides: TGTGCCAGCGGTCGGGACGGGCCCTACGAGCAGTACTTC. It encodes CASGRDGPYEQYF.

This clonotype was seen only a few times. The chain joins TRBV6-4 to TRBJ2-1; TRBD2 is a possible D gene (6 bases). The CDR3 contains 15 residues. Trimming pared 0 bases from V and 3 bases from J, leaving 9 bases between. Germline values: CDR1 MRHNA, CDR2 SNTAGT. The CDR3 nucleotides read TGTGCCAGCAGTGACTCGGGGGGTGGCTACAATGAGCAGTTCTTC. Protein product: CASSDSGGGYNEQFF.

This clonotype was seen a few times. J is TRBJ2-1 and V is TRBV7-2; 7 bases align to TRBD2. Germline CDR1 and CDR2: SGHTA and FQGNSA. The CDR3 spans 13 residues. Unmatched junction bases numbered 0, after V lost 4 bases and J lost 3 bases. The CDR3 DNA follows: TGTGCCAGCAGCTCTAGCGGCTACAATGAGCAGTTCTTC. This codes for CASSSSGYNEQFF.